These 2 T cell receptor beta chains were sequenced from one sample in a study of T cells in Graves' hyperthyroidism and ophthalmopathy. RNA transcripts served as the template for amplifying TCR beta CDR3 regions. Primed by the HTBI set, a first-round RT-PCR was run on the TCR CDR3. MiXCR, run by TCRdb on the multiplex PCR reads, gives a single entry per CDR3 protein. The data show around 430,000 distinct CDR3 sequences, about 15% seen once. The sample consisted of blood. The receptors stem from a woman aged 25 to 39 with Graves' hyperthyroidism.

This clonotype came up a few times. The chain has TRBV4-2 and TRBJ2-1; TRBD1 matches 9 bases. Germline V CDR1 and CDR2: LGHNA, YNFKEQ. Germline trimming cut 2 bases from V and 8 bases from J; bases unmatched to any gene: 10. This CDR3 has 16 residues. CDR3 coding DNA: TGTGCCAGCAGCCAACCCGCGGGACAGGGCTCCGATGAGCAGTTCTTC. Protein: CASSQPAGQGSDEQFF.

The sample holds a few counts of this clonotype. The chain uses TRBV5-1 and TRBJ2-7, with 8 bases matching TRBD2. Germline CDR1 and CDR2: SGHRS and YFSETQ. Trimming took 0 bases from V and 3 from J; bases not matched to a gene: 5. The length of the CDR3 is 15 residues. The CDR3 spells CASSLGSSGIYEQYF. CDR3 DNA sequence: TGCGCCAGCAGCTTGGGGAGTAGCGGGATCTACGAGCAGTACTTC.